The following is a T cell receptor beta chain sequence with its context. Germline loops: CDR1 PRHDT, CDR2 FYEKMQ (reference sequence). Germline trimming cut 1 base from V and 3 bases from J; bases unmatched to any gene: 6. This CDR3 region has 16 residues. This table comes from immunoSEQ multiplex PCR, and its TCRdb copy is limited to in-frame clones, with some not included. The sample includes 150,000 to 200,000 clones, roughly 90% of them seen just once. The data belong to a study of T cell responses to AZD1222 COVID-19 vaccine. For the study at large: Timing groups of about 4 and about 12 weeks for second doses were pooled.

The chain links TRBV13 to TRBJ2-3, with 8 bases aligning to TRBD2. The TCR comes from an adult in good health. The sample consisted of peripheral blood, taken on day 0 of AZD1222 vaccination. CDR3 residues: CASSLEREGLTDTQYF. In DNA form, the CDR3 reads TGTGCCAGCAGCTTAGAACGGGAGGGCCTGACAGATACGCAGTATTTT.